This passage covers 31 T cell receptor beta chains from one sample sequenced in a study of Graves' ophthalmopathy and Graves' hyperthyroidism. For repertoire sequencing, the TCR beta CDR3 regions were amplified from RNA transcripts. Following a first-round RT-PCR that used HTBI primers, a second-round multiplex PCR was carried out. TCRdb fed the multiplex PCR reads into MiXCR, producing one record per CDR3 protein. Here the sample spans 150,000 to 200,000 distinct CDR3 sequences, roughly two fifths being singletons. Source material: peripheral blood. The receptors come from a man aged 25 to 45 with Graves' ophthalmopathy.

The J gene is TRBJ2-7, the V gene TRBV12-3 or TRBV12-4; D gene ambiguous. V shed 4 bases and J shed 3 bases, with 10 bases lying between them. This CDR3 is 13 amino acids long. CDR3 in amino acids: CASSSRTVYEQYF. The CDR3 DNA reads as TGTGCCAGCAGTTCCCGGACCGTCTACGAGCAGTACTTC.

This clonotype came up many times. This chain links TRBV19 with TRBJ1-3; a weak D match, TRBD1 (6 bases). The CDR3 consists of 14 residues. V was clipped by 3 bases and J by 3 bases, with 9 bases between them. Germline values: CDR1 LNHDA, CDR2 SQIVND (reference sequence). CDR3 bases: TGTGCCAGTAGTATGGGGGCAGATGGAAACACCATATATTTT. Translating gives CASSMGADGNTIYF.

Ten or more counts support this clonotype. The V and J genes are TRBV20-1 and TRBJ2-7; possibly TRBD2 for D (7 bases). The CDR3 extends over 12 amino acids. Germline V gene sequence: CDR1 DFQATT, CDR2 SNEGSKA (reference sequence). The CDR3 DNA sequence: TGCTCCGCCGGGGGGCGGTCCTACGAGCAGTACTTC. Its protein is CSAGGRSYEQYF.

This clonotype has a count of ten or more. This chain links TRBV28 with TRBJ1-5; unclear D gene. V lost 3 bases, J lost 2 bases, and 11 bases lay in between. Germline V gene sequence: CDR1 MDHEN, CDR2 SYDVKM. This CDR3 spans 15 amino acids. The DNA of the CDR3 is TGTGCCAGCAGTTTTGGGGAGTCCGGCAATCAGCCCCAGCATTTT. It is translated as CASSFGESGNQPQHF.

This clonotype was observed many times. The rearrangement joins TRBV12-3 or TRBV12-4 to TRBJ1-2; unclear D gene. The V end was cut by 3 bases, the J end by 2 bases, with 4 bases between. The CDR3 loop spans 12 amino acids. Written as DNA, the CDR3 is TGTGCCAGCAGTTTTACGAACTATGGCTACACCTTC. Translated: CASSFTNYGYTF.

The chain employs TRBV6-2 or TRBV6-3 and TRBJ1-1; TRBD1 matches at 7 bases. After removal of 6 bases from V and 1 base from J, the junction contained 17 bases not matched to a gene. Germline V gene data show CDR1 as MNHEY and CDR2 as SVGEGT. The CDR3 is 18 amino acids. The CDR3 protein is CASSSHLATGRKNTEAFF. The CDR3 DNA is TGTGCCAGCAGCTCACATTTGGCGACAGGGCGGAAGAACACTGAAGCTTTCTTT.

There are many counts of this clonotype. The V and J genes are TRBV10-3 and TRBJ2-7, with TRBD1 matching over 10 bases. V lost 3 bases, J lost 4 bases, and 6 bases stayed unmatched. Germline lookup yields CDR1 ENHRY and CDR2 SYGVKD. The CDR3 loop spans 15 amino acids. CDR3 sequence reads: CAISEGDRGLYEQYF. In DNA form, the CDR3 reads TGTGCCATCAGTGAAGGGGACAGGGGACTTTACGAGCAGTACTTC.

V is TRBV5-8 and J is TRBJ1-5, with no clear D. V was trimmed by 0 bases and J by 9 bases, leaving 16 bases between them. The CDR3 runs to 15 residues. Germline loops: CDR1 SGHTS, CDR2 YDEGEE. The CDR3 region is CASSLAGLGGRPQHF. CDR3 bases: TGTGCCAGCAGCTTGGCCGGGCTAGGCGGGCGGCCCCAGCATTTT. The whole variable domain, filled in from reference TRBV5-8 and TRBJ1-5, reads EAGVTQSPTHLIKTRGQQATLRCSPISGHTSVYWYQQALGLGLQFLLWYDEGEERNRGNFPPRFSGRQFPNYSSELNVNALELEDSALYLCASSLAGLGGRPQHFGDGTRLSIL.

This clonotype was observed a few times. This chain joins TRBV24-1 and TRBJ1-5; D not resolved. The CDR3 extends over 11 amino acids. Germline lookup yields CDR1 KGHDR and CDR2 SFDVKD. Between the trimmed V and J ends, which lost 9 bases and 6 bases, there was a span of 8 bases. CDR3 sequence reads: CATLHGQPQHF. CDR3 coding DNA: TGTGCCACCCTGCACGGTCAGCCCCAGCATTTT.

Regarding this clonotype: The conserved closing phenylalanine or tryptophan is absent in this CDR3, likely reflecting a read error. V and J are TRBV6-2 or TRBV6-3 and TRBJ1-1, with a possible D match to TRBD1 (6 bases). The V gene lost 5 bases and the J gene lost 2 bases, with 12 bases spanning the gap. Germline V gene sequence: CDR1 MNHEY, CDR2 SVGEGT. This CDR3 comprises 14 residues. The DNA of the CDR3 is TGTGCCAGCAGTCACTACAGGGTAAACACTGAAGCTTTCCTT. This sequence encodes CASSHYRVNTEAFL.

The rearrangement uses TRBV6-5 and TRBJ1-1; 7 positions match TRBD1. The CDR3 runs 15 residues. Germline values: CDR1 MNHEY, CDR2 SVGAGI. V trimming: 2 bases; J trimming: 6 bases; junction bases outside the gene matches: 9. The CDR3 loop is CASSYGQQGRAEAFF. Written as DNA, the CDR3 is TGTGCCAGCAGTTACGGGCAACAGGGGAGGGCTGAAGCTTTCTTT.

This clonotype was seen many times. V is TRBV7-8 and J is TRBJ2-2, with 15 bases lining up with TRBD2. V lost 2 bases, J lost 7 bases, and 20 bases stayed unmatched. The CDR3 extends over 22 amino acids. Germline V gene data show CDR1 as SGHVS and CDR2 as FQNEAQ. Here the CDR3 reads CASSLRPLGLAGGPWVGGELFF. The CDR3 region has the DNA TGTGCCAGCAGCTTACGCCCTCTCGGACTAGCGGGAGGGCCTTGGGTCGGCGGGGAGCTGTTTTTT.

This chain uses TRBV6-2 or TRBV6-3 with TRBJ2-5, with 7 nucleotides matching TRBD2. Germline V gene sequence: CDR1 MNHEY, CDR2 SVGEGT. The CDR3 contains 15 residues. V was clipped by 2 bases and J by 2 bases; unmatched bases: 5. The CDR3 loop is CASSYASGSQETQYF. The CDR3 nucleotides read TGTGCCAGCAGTTACGCTAGCGGTTCTCAAGAGACCCAGTACTTC.

In this sample, this clonotype turned up many times. The chain joins TRBV6-4 to TRBJ1-1; TRBD1 might be the D (5 bases). Germline loops: CDR1 MRHNA, CDR2 SNTAGT. Trimming took off 5 bases at V and 5 bases at J, with 27 bases between the two ends. The CDR3 loop spans 18 amino acids. In nucleotides, the CDR3 is TGTGCCAGCAGTACCTCTGAGGGGTTAGTCTCCTTTTGGACTGAAGCTTTCTTT. This sequence encodes CASSTSEGLVSFWTEAFF.

This clonotype showed up many times. The CDR3 nucleotides are TGTGCCAGCAGTTTTCCGCCAATGGGTCAGGGCGACGAGCAGTACTTC. Encoded protein: CASSFPPMGQGDEQYF. The chain carries TRBV12-3 or TRBV12-4 and TRBJ2-7, with D possibly TRBD1 on 5 matching bases. The CDR3 has 16 residues. The V end was cut by 3 bases, the J end by 5 bases, with 20 bases between.

V gene TRBV6-2 or TRBV6-3 combines with J gene TRBJ2-5; 13 bases match TRBD2. V dropped 6 bases and J dropped 13; count of bases not matched to a gene: 5. The CDR3 is made up of 12 amino acids. Germline CDR1 MNHEY, CDR2 SVGEGT. The DNA of the CDR3 is TGTGCCAGCAGACGGACTAGCGGGAGATGGTACTTC. Its protein product is CASRRTSGRWYF.

This clonotype has ten or more counts. The rearrangement joins TRBV7-2 to TRBJ1-2, with 11 bases matching TRBD1. This CDR3 contains 15 residues. V lost 6 bases to trimming and J lost 4 bases; unmatched junction nucleotides: 7. Germline V gene lookup returns CDR1 SGHTA and CDR2 FQGNSA. The CDR3 spells CASSWTGGIGYGYTF. CDR3 DNA: TGTGCCAGCAGTTGGACAGGGGGCATAGGCTATGGCTACACCTTC.

To note about this clonotype: At one of its ends the junction is not consistent with the germline gene, which may arise from a read error. This CDR3 is CASRFSGANTGELLF. CDR3 bases: TGTGCCAGCCGGTTTAGCGGAGCGAACACCGGGGAGCTGCTTTTT. The chain uses TRBV12-3 or TRBV12-4 and TRBJ2-2; D might be TRBD2 (6 bases). The CDR3 is 15 residues long.

The chain couples TRBV12-3 or TRBV12-4 to TRBJ2-5; no firm D call. The V and J ends lost 1 base and 10 bases respectively, with 13 bases between them. This CDR3 region has 13 residues. CDR3 in amino acids: CASSLGSRVDQYF. DNA of the CDR3: TGTGCCAGCAGTTTAGGGTCACGAGTGGACCAGTACTTC.

J is TRBJ1-1 and V is TRBV9, with D uncertain. The CDR3 covers 15 residues. With 0 bases removed from V and 0 bases from J, the gap between germline ends came to 9 bases. CDR1 is SGDLS and CDR2 is YYNGEE in the germline V gene. Here the CDR3 DNA reads TGTGCCAGCAGCGTAGAGGGATTTATGAACACTGAAGCTTTCTTT. Translated, it gives CASSVEGFMNTEAFF.

This clonotype was seen at least ten times. The J gene is TRBJ1-2, the V gene TRBV5-1; no clear D. This CDR3 is built from 12 residues. Trimming stripped 5 bases from V and 9 bases from J, with 14 bases between. CDR1 and CDR2 (germline): SGHRS, YFSETQ. CDR3 residues: CASRDENYRYTF. CDR3 bases: TGCGCCAGCAGAGACGAGAATTATCGCTACACCTTC.

This clonotype was found many times. This chain connects TRBV7-3 to TRBJ1-1, with D unresolved. The CDR3 is 13 residues long. Germline V CDR1 and CDR2: SGHTA, FQGTGA. V shed 0 bases and J shed 11 bases, with 13 bases lying between them. The CDR3 bases are TGTGCCAGCAGCTTAACGGGTCCCGGTCGGGCTTTCTTT. It yields the protein CASSLTGPGRAFF.

This clonotype occurred many times. The V call is TRBV20-1, the J call TRBJ2-5, with 7 bases identical to TRBD1. The J segment lost 6 bases and the V segment lost 6 bases, leaving 10 bases of the junction unmatched. Germline-derived CDR1 and CDR2 are DFQATT and SNEGSKA (reference sequence). The CDR3 is 13 residues long. The CDR3 sequence is CSAPGRGLKTQYF. DNA for the CDR3: TGCAGTGCCCCCGGAAGGGGGCTAAAGACCCAGTACTTC.

J is TRBJ1-6 and V is TRBV12-3 or TRBV12-4; D possibly corresponds to TRBD1 (6 bases). V was shortened by 4 bases and J by 10 bases, with 8 bases between the two germline ends. The CDR3 extends over 12 amino acids. CDR3 DNA sequence: TGTGCCAGCAGTTCACAGGGATCACCCCTCCACTTT. It is translated as CASSSQGSPLHF.

This clonotype was observed a single time. This chain uses TRBV6-1 with TRBJ1-2, with D possibly TRBD1 on 6 matching bases. From germline, CDR1 is MNHNS and CDR2 SASEGT. The CDR3 contains 14 residues. The germline V and J ends were trimmed by 6 bases and 6 bases, with 17 bases remaining between them. The CDR3: CASRDYRVGNGYTF. The CDR3 region has the DNA TGTGCCAGCAGGGACTACAGGGTAGGGAATGGCTACACCTTC.

The genes are TRBV27 and TRBJ2-7; D is perhaps TRBD1 (5 bases). The CDR3 has 14 amino acids. From germline, CDR1 is MNHEY and CDR2 SMNVEV (reference sequence). Trimming took off 2 bases at V and 0 bases at J, with 8 bases between the two ends. CDR3 sequence (DNA): TGTGCCAGCAGTTTAGGCAGGGCCTCCTACGAGCAGTACTTC. The encoded protein is CASSLGRASYEQYF.

Comments on this clonotype: An end of the junction differs from the germline gene, which may be a read error. The chain uses TRBV28 and TRBJ2-7; 12 nucleotides match TRBD2. The CDR3 length is 15 residues. Germline V gene lookup returns CDR1 MDHEN and CDR2 SYDVKM. This CDR3 is CASSLSTSGRGEQYF. The CDR3 coding sequence is TGTGCCAGCAGCTTATCGACTAGCGGGAGAGGCGAGCAGTACTTC.

This clonotype was picked up many times. CDR3 sequence (DNA): TGCAGCGTTCGGGACAGACAAGAGACCCAGTACTTC. Encoded protein: CSVRDRQETQYF. The chain uses TRBV29-1 and TRBJ2-5; 7 nucleotides align to TRBD1. CDR1 SQVTM and CDR2 ANQGSEA come from the germline V gene. Losses at the gene ends were 5 bases for V and 2 bases for J; bases not matched to a gene: 2. The length of the CDR3 is 12 residues.

The genes are TRBV7-2 and TRBJ2-7, with D perhaps matching TRBD2 (5 bases). The V gene's germline CDR1 is SGHTA and CDR2 FQGNSA. This CDR3 is 14 amino acids long. V was trimmed by 6 bases and J by 2 bases, leaving 14 bases between them. The CDR3 sequence is CASSASTNTYEQYF. As DNA, the CDR3 is TGTGCCAGCAGTGCATCGACTAATACCTACGAGCAGTACTTC. Supplemented by reference TRBV7-2 and TRBJ2-7, the full variable domain reads GAGVSQSPSNKVTEKGKDVELRCDPISGHTALYWYRQSLGQGLEFLIYFQGNSAPDKSGLPSDRFSAERTGGSVSTLTIQRTQQEDSAVYLCASSASTNTYEQYFGPGTRLTVT.

The rearrangement uses TRBV12-3 or TRBV12-4 and TRBJ2-5; 7 nucleotides match TRBD1. This CDR3 comprises 14 residues. The V and J ends lost 5 bases and 5 bases, in that order; junction bases with no gene match: 8. CDR3 sequence reads: CASSLRTGGETQYF. CDR3 in DNA: TGTGCCAGCAGTCTTCGGACAGGCGGGGAGACCCAGTACTTC.

This chain uses TRBV10-3 with TRBJ2-2; 7 positions match TRBD2. Germline V gene sequence: CDR1 ENHRY, CDR2 SYGVKD. The CDR3 runs to 16 residues. J was trimmed by 1 base and V by 11 bases; bases with no gene match: 13. The CDR3 reads CAGTAGLIGNTGELFF. CDR3 coding DNA: TGTGCCGGTACAGCGGGACTGATTGGGAACACCGGGGAGCTGTTTTTT.